The 20 T cell receptor beta chains below all came from one sample that was sequenced in a study of early T cells in non-severe SARS-CoV-2 infection. From the 5' RACE reads, TCRdb called clonotypes with MiXCR, one entry per CDR3 protein. In the table there are roughly 71,000 distinct CDR3 sequences, over 10% of which are singletons. Material: whole blood. These receptors originate from an adult who was a healthcare worker with PCR-confirmed SARS-CoV-2 infection or an uninfected control (not recorded which).

This clonotype was observed a few times. This sequence joins TRBV12-3 or TRBV12-4 and TRBJ2-2; D is ambiguous. The CDR3 has 14 amino acids. The V end lost 6 bases, the J end lost 6 bases, and 14 bases lay between the germline ends. For the CDR3, the DNA is TGTGCCAGCAGCCCAGTCGGGTCCGCCGGGGAGCTGTTTTTT. Its translation is CASSPVGSAGELFF.

This clonotype was picked up a small number of times. This chain uses TRBV10-3 with TRBJ2-1; D is perhaps TRBD2 (6 bases). The length of the CDR3 is 16 residues. Trimming removed 8 bases from V and 0 bases from J, with 17 bases in between. Germline CDR1 is ENHRY and CDR2 is SYGVKD. The CDR3 DNA reads as TGTGCCATCTGGGGTGGAGGGACTCCCTCCTACAATGAGCAGTTCTTC. It codes for CAIWGGGTPSYNEQFF.

This clonotype was recorded many times. The chain joins TRBV6-1 to TRBJ2-5, with TRBD2 identical over 9 bases. The CDR3 is 15 amino acids. J was trimmed by 2 bases and V by 6 bases; bases with no gene match: 7. Germline CDR1 MNHNS, CDR2 SASEGT. CDR3 in DNA: TGTGCCAGCAGCCGTACTAGCGGGTGGCAAGAGACCCAGTACTTC. Its translation is CASSRTSGWQETQYF.

The chain joins TRBV13 to TRBJ1-6; no reliable D call. Between the trimmed V and J ends, which lost 0 bases and 0 bases, there was a span of 9 bases. The CDR3 has 17 amino acids. Germline-derived CDR1 and CDR2 are PRHDT and FYEKMQ (reference sequence). The CDR3 sequence is CASSLGAVSSYNSPLHF. CDR3 in DNA: TGTGCCAGCAGCTTAGGGGCAGTGAGCTCCTATAATTCACCCCTCCACTTT.

This clonotype was detected once. Germline and junction disagree at one end, which may indicate a read error. The chain joins TRBV30 to TRBJ2-7; either TRBD1 or TRBD2 may fit D (5 bases each). Germline V gene data show CDR1 as GTSNPN and CDR2 as SVGIG (reference sequence). This CDR3 spans 13 amino acids. The CDR3 DNA follows: TGTGCCTGGACCAGAAGGGACCTCTACGAGCATTACTTC. This codes for CAWTRRDLYEHYF.

This clonotype was recorded at least ten times. The chain carries TRBV20-1 and TRBJ2-4; 9 bases match TRBD2. V lost 0 bases and J lost 3; bases outside the gene matches: 18. The germline V gene has CDR1 DFQATT and CDR2 SNEGSKA (reference sequence). The CDR3 runs 20 residues. The CDR3 loop is CSARDPREASGAGGKNIQYF. The CDR3 DNA reads as TGCAGTGCTAGAGATCCGAGGGAGGCTAGCGGGGCCGGGGGCAAAAACATTCAGTACTTC.

This clonotype has at least ten counts. V is TRBV5-1 and J is TRBJ2-7; 7 bases fit TRBD1. Trimming at V came to 3 bases and at J to 2 bases, leaving 8 bases not matched to a gene. This CDR3 contains 15 residues. Germline values: CDR1 SGHRS, CDR2 YFSETQ. The CDR3 is CASSSGPGQTYEQYF. The CDR3 region has the DNA TGCGCCAGCAGCTCGGGCCCGGGACAGACCTACGAGCAGTACTTC.

This clonotype was counted only a few times. The genes are TRBV6-5 and TRBJ2-7; D is unclear. The CDR3 has 15 amino acids. Per germline, CDR1 MNHEY and CDR2 SVGAGI. Trimming pared 0 bases from V and 1 base from J, leaving 10 bases between. CDR3 sequence (DNA): TGTGCCAGCAGTTACTCGAGATGGATGTCCTACGAGCAGTACTTC. Protein product: CASSYSRWMSYEQYF.

This clonotype was seen ten or more times. The chain carries TRBV9 and TRBJ2-3, with a weak D call TRBD2 (6 bases). This CDR3 has 15 residues. Germline V gives CDR1 SGDLS, CDR2 YYNGEE. V lost 4 bases to trimming and J lost 4 bases, with 16 bases between them. The CDR3 spells CASSRDPTGADTQYF. The CDR3 nucleotides read TGTGCCAGCAGCCGGGACCCGACGGGGGCAGATACGCAGTATTTT.

The V gene is TRBV4-1, the J gene TRBJ1-5; D unresolved. Germline values: CDR1 MGHRA, CDR2 YSYEKL. V lost 3 bases and J 4 bases, leaving 13 bases between the germline ends. This CDR3 is 15 amino acids long. For the CDR3, the DNA is TGCGCCAGCAGCCAGGCCAGACTTGGGAATCAGCCCCAGCATTTT. It translates to CASSQARLGNQPQHF.

This clonotype was counted at least ten times. The chain combines TRBV28 with TRBJ2-7; a possible D gene is TRBD2 (6 bases). V lost 8 bases to trimming and J lost 0 bases, with 14 bases between them. Germline CDR1 MDHEN, CDR2 SYDVKM. The CDR3 totals 14 residues. The CDR3 bases are TGTGCCAGCCTGGAGGGTGGGCGCTCCTACGAGCAGTACTTC. This sequence encodes CASLEGGRSYEQYF.

V and J are TRBV2 and TRBJ1-1; D is unclear. The CDR3 spans 12 residues. CDR1 and CDR2 (germline): SNHLY, FYNNEI. The V end was cut by 6 bases, the J end by 7 bases, with 12 bases between. In DNA, the CDR3 is TGTGCCAGCAGGGCCGACTTAGGTGAAGCTTTCTTT. This sequence encodes CASRADLGEAFF.

This clonotype was counted once. The chain uses TRBV3-1 and TRBJ1-1; 7 bases are a match to TRBD1. Germline values: CDR1 LGHDT, CDR2 YNNKEL (reference sequence). The CDR3 sequence is 15 residues long. With 4 bases clipped from V and 6 bases from J, the junction kept 11 bases outside the gene matches. The CDR3 nucleotides read TGTGCCAGCAGCCCTTACCAAAGGGGGCAGGCTGAAGCTTTCTTT. Protein sequence: CASSPYQRGQAEAFF.

Many counts were recorded for this clonotype. The rearrangement links TRBV11-3 to TRBJ2-2, with TRBD2 identical over 10 bases. This CDR3 region has 16 residues. Germline loops: CDR1 SGHNT, CDR2 YENEEA. V shed 8 bases and J 3 bases; nucleotides not matched to a gene: 9. CDR3 residues: CASRGLTSGYTGELFF. The CDR3 region has the DNA TGTGCCAGCCGGGGCCTGACTAGCGGGTACACCGGGGAGCTGTTTTTT.

The chain uses TRBV5-1 and TRBJ2-7, with D unclear. V lost 2 bases to trimming and J lost 2 bases, with 8 bases between them. Germline CDR1 is SGHRS and CDR2 is YFSETQ. CDR3 length: 13 amino acids. In DNA form, the CDR3 reads TGCGCCAGCAGCTTCAAAGTTCCCTACGAGCAGTACTTC. Protein: CASSFKVPYEQYF.

The V call is TRBV20-1, the J call TRBJ2-4; unclear D gene. Looked up from germline, CDR1 is DFQATT and CDR2 is SNEGSKA (reference sequence). With 2 bases removed from V and 0 bases from J, the gap between germline ends came to 11 bases. The CDR3 totals 15 residues. The chain's CDR3 is CSARSGQRAKNIQYF. Written as DNA, the CDR3 is TGCAGTGCTAGATCCGGGCAGAGAGCCAAAAACATTCAGTACTTC.

This clonotype has more than one count but fewer than ten. The V call is TRBV20-1, the J call TRBJ1-5; D remains unclear. CDR3 size: 15 residues. From germline, CDR1 is DFQATT and CDR2 SNEGSKA (reference sequence). The germline V and J ends were trimmed by 0 bases and 3 bases, with 12 bases remaining between them. The CDR3 bases are TGCAGTGCTAGAGACGGGCGAAGGGTCAATCAGCCCCAGCATTTT. Translating gives CSARDGRRVNQPQHF.

This rearrangement joins TRBV10-2 to TRBJ1-6; no definite D call. From germline, CDR1 is WSHSY and CDR2 SAAADI. The CDR3 extends over 13 amino acids. The ends were cut back, 7 bases at V and 7 bases at J, with 11 bases in the middle. The CDR3 coding sequence is TGCGCCAGCAAGACCAATTCGAATTCACCCCTCCACTTT. Protein product: CASKTNSNSPLHF.

This clonotype was seen many times. This chain connects TRBV5-4 to TRBJ1-4; 10 nucleotides line up with TRBD1. The germline V gene has CDR1 SGHNT and CDR2 YYREEE (reference sequence). The CDR3 is 18 residues long. V was clipped by 4 bases and J by 5 bases; unmatched bases: 14. The CDR3 nucleotides are TGTGCCAGCAGCCGGCACCGGGACAGGGGCAACGCCAATGAAAAACTGTTTTTT. Translation: CASSRHRDRGNANEKLFF.

The chain employs TRBV20-1 and TRBJ2-1; 9 nucleotides align to TRBD1. The length of the CDR3 is 13 residues. Germline V gene lookup returns CDR1 DFQATT and CDR2 SNEGSKA (reference sequence). The V gene end was trimmed by 7 bases and the J gene end by 9 bases; junction bases not matched to a gene: 10. CDR3 in amino acids: CSVRQGGRGEQFF. As DNA, the CDR3 is TGCAGTGTTCGACAGGGGGGCCGAGGTGAGCAGTTCTTC.